This record concerns one TCR beta chain sequence. As originally analysed: Amplification of reference gene primers provided the estimated nucleated cell counts. Clones were sequenced by immunoSEQ multiplex PCR, and TCRdb holds only the in-frame ones, with some missing. V and J calls and clone size follow that table, whereas D and trimming were derived from the DNA. The profile shows 300,000 or so clones, around 90% of them singletons. The study drew participants aged roughly 18 to 95 years from fewer than 30 US areas. Participants were placed into cohorts based on the clinical history they reported. The CDR3 runs to 12 residues. Trimming stripped 6 bases from V and 8 bases from J, with 10 bases between. Germline CDR1 and CDR2: MDHEN and SYDVKM. The data belong to a study of blood T cell repertoires in COVID-19.

The sample consisted of PBMCs or T cells enriched from blood (not recorded which). The TCR sequence derives from a woman in her 30s who had recovered from COVID-19. The gene calls are TRBV28 and TRBJ1-4; D is ambiguous. CDR3 loop: CASRPLGEKLFF. DNA for the CDR3: TGTGCCAGCAGACCACTAGGGGAAAAACTGTTTTTT.